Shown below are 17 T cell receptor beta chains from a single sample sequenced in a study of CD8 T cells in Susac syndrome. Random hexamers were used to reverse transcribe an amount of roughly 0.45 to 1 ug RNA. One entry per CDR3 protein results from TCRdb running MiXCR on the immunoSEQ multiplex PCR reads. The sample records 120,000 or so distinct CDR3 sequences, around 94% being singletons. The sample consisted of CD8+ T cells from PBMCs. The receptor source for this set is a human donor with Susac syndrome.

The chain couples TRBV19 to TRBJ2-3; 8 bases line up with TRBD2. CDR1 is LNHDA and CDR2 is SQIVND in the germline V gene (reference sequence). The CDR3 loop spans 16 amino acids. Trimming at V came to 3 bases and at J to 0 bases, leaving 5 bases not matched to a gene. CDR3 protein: CASSILAGSSTDTQYF. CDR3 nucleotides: TGTGCCAGTAGTATCCTAGCGGGTTCTAGCACAGATACGCAGTATTTT.

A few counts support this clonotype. The DNA of the CDR3 is TGTGCCAGCAGCGAGGTACGCTCTGGGGCCAACGTCCTGACTTTC. Translation gives CASSEVRSGANVLTF. The chain recombines TRBV6-1 with TRBJ2-6; no definite D call. The CDR3 consists of 15 residues. The V and J ends lost 6 bases and 0 bases respectively, with 9 bases between them. Germline CDR1 and CDR2: MNHNS and SASEGT.

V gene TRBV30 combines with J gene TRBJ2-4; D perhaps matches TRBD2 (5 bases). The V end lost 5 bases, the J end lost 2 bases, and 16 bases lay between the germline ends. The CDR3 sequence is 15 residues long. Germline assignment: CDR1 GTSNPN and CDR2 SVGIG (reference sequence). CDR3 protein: CAWGDTEVPKNIQYF. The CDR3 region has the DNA TGTGCCTGGGGGGATACGGAGGTTCCCAAAAACATTCAGTACTTC.

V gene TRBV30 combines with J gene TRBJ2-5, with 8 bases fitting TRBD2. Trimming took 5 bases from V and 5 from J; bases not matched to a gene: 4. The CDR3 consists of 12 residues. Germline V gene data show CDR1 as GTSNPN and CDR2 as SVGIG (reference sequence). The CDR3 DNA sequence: TGTGCCTGGCGGGGACTAGTGGAGACCCAGTACTTC. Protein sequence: CAWRGLVETQYF.

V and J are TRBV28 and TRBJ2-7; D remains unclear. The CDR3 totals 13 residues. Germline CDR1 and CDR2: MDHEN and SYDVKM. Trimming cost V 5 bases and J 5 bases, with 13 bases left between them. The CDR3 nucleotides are TGTGCCAGCAGTCAGCTAGGTGGCAACGAGCAGTACTTC. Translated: CASSQLGGNEQYF.

CDR3 coding DNA: TGTGCCAGCAGCTTTACAGCACAAGAGACCCAGTACTTC. Translating it yields CASSFTAQETQYF. The rearrangement uses TRBV21-1 and TRBJ2-5. TRBV21-1 is a listed pseudogene. The CDR3 covers 13 residues.

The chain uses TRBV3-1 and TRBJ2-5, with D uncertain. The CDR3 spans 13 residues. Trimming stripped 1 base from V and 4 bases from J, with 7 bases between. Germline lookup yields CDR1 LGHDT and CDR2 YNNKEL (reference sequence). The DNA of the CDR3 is TGTGCCAGCAGCCAAGTCCCGGGAGAGACCCAGTACTTC. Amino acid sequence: CASSQVPGETQYF.

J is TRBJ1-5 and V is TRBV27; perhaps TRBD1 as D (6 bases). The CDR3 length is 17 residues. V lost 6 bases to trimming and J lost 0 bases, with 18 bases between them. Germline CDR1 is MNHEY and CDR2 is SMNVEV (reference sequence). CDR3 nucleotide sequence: TGTGCCAGCAGATCTATCGCAGGGGTAAATAGCAATCAGCCCCAGCATTTT. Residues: CASRSIAGVNSNQPQHF.

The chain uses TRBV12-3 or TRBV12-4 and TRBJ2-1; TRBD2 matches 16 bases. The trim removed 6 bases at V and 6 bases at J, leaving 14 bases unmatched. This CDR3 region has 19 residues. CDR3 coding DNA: TGTGCCAGCAGCCCGGGACTAGCGGGGGGGCTCCGGTCCCGCAATGAGCAGTTCTTC. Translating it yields CASSPGLAGGLRSRNEQFF.

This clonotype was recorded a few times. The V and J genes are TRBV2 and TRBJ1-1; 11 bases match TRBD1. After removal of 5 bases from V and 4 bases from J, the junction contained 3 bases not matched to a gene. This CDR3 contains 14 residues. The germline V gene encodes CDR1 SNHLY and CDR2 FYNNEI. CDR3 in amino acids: CASSPGTGGTEAFF. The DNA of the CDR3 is TGTGCCAGCAGTCCCGGGACAGGGGGCACTGAAGCTTTCTTT.

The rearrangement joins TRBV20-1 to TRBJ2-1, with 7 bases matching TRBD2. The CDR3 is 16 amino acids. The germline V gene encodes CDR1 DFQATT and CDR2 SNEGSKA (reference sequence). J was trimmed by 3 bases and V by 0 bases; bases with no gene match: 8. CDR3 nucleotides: TGCAGTGCTAGAGAGTGGAGCGGGGACTACTACAATGAGCAGTTCTTC. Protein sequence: CSAREWSGDYYNEQFF.

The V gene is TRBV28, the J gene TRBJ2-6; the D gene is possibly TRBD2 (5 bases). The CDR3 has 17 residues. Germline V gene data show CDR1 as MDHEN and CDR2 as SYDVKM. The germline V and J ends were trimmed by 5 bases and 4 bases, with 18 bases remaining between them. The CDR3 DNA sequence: TGTGCCAGCAGTCCCTACCGGACGGGATTGGGGGCCAACGTCCTGACTTTC. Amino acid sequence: CASSPYRTGLGANVLTF.

The CDR3 is CASSDEGGRQETQYF. CDR3 sequence (DNA): TGTGCCAGCAGTGACGAGGGAGGGAGGCAAGAGACCCAGTACTTC. The genes are TRBV6-1 and TRBJ2-5; TRBD2 aligns across 7 bases. CDR3 length equals 15 residues. The V segment lost 3 bases and the J segment 2 bases; nucleotides outside the gene matches: 6. Germline values: CDR1 MNHNS, CDR2 SASEGT.

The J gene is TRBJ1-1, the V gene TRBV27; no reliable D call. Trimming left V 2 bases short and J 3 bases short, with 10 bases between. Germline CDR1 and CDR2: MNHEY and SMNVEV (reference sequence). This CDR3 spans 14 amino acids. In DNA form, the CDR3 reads TGTGCCAGCAGTTTACACCAGACATACACTGAAGCTTTCTTT. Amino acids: CASSLHQTYTEAFF.

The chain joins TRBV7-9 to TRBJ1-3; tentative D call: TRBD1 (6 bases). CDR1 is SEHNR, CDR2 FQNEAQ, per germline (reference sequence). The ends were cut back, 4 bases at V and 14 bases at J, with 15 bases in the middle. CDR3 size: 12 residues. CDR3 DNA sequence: TGTGCCAGCAGCTCCCCCGACGGGGGCCTATATTTT. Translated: CASSSPDGGLYF.

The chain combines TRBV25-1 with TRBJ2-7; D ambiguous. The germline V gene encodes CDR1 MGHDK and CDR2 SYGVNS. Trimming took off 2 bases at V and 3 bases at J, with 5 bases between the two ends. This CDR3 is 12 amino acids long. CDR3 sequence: CASSERGYEQYF. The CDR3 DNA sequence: TGTGCCAGCAGTGAACGAGGCTACGAGCAGTACTTC.

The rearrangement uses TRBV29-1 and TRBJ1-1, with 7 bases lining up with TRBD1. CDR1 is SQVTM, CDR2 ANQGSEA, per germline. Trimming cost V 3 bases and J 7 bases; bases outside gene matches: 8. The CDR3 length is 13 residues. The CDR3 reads CSVDDRAPGEAFF. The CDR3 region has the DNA TGCAGCGTTGATGACAGGGCTCCCGGTGAAGCTTTCTTT.